This T cell receptor (beta chain) was sequenced during a study of shared clonotypes between healthy human individuals. Findings of the study overall: Approximately 5% was the fraction of naive CD4 clonotypes found shared across a few donors. Among non-shared clonotypes, generation probabilities were lower than among those shared by all four donors.

About this clone: Its antigen remains unidentified.

Genomic DNA per cell subset filled all wells of several immunoSEQ plates. This table comes from immunoSEQ multiplex PCR, and its TCRdb copy is limited to in-frame clones, with some not included. The table includes 700,000 or so clones, 72% detected once. The study separated CD4+ cells into CD45RA+ naive and CD45RA-negative memory subsets. The receptor's source is a woman aged 25 to 39 in good health. The material sequenced was memory CD4+ T cells sorted from blood. Sample subset: CD45RA-negative fraction.

The CDR3 reads CASRHTGQGIYEQFF. The CDR3 DNA reads TGTGCCAGCAGGCACACGGGACAGGGGATTTATGAGCAGTTCTTC. J is TRBJ2-1 and V is TRBV27; 10 bases line up with TRBD1. Germline-derived CDR1 and CDR2 are MNHEY and SMNVEV (reference sequence). The CDR3 loop spans 15 amino acids. V shed 6 bases and J 8 bases; nucleotides not matched to a gene: 10.